This T cell receptor (beta chain) appears in the sequencing data of a study of blood T cell repertoires in COVID-19. About the research overall: The origin of the acute and convalescent COVID-19 samples was the United States, Italy and Spain. PBMCs, B-cell-depleted T cells, or T cells provided the cDNA or gDNA that made up the material.

The CDR3 spans 17 residues. The V gene end was trimmed by 0 bases and the J gene end by 10 bases; junction bases not matched to a gene: 13. The germline V gene encodes CDR1 LGHNA and CDR2 YSLEER. Repertoires were generated with immunoSEQ multiplex PCR, while TCRdb's copy carries only in-frame clones and drops some. This sample has approximately 160,000 clones, with roughly 84% found just once. This clone came up many times. V usage is TRBV4-3 and J usage is TRBJ2-1; TRBD2 agrees at 9 bases. The sample was peripheral blood. This receptor was obtained from a middle-aged man with active or convalescent COVID-19. CDR3 bases: TGCGCCAGCAGCCAAGAACTAGCCGCGGGGGGGGCTGAGGAGCAGTTCTTC. Translation: CASSQELAAGGAEEQFF.